One sample yielded the 20 T cell receptor beta chains listed below, sequenced in a study of T cell responses to AZD1222 COVID-19 vaccine. Only in-frame clones appear in the TCRdb table, and some are missing; sequencing was by immunoSEQ multiplex PCR. The table includes tens of thousands of clones, about 87% detected once. The sequences come from peripheral blood, collected on day 0 of AZD1222 vaccination. These receptors all come from an adult in good health.

This clone was detected once. V is TRBV5-1 and J is TRBJ2-1, with D perhaps being TRBD1 or TRBD2 (5 bases each). Germline V lookup: CDR1 SGHRS, CDR2 YFSETQ. V was pared by 3 bases and J by 0 bases, with 10 bases between. The CDR3 contains 15 residues. CDR3 residues: CASSWDGSSYNEQFF. The CDR3 region has the DNA TGCGCCAGCAGCTGGGACGGAAGCTCCTACAATGAGCAGTTCTTC.

The chain recombines TRBV20-1 with TRBJ1-5; 7 bases are shared with TRBD1. V trimming: 3 bases; J trimming: 2 bases; junction bases outside the gene matches: 7. Per the germline V gene, CDR1 is DFQATT and CDR2 is SNEGSKA (reference sequence). The CDR3 has 15 amino acids. The CDR3 DNA reads as TGCAGTGCTAGTAGGGGGCGCTTTGGCAATCAGCCCCAGCATTTT. Protein: CSASRGRFGNQPQHF.

This chain uses TRBV12-3 or TRBV12-4 with TRBJ2-7; D gene uncertain. V shed 8 bases and J shed 0 bases, with 5 bases lying between them. CDR3 length: 11 residues. The CDR3 sequence is CASGTSYEQYF. Written as DNA, the CDR3 is TGTGCCAGCGGAACCTCCTACGAGCAGTACTTC.

The chain uses TRBV19 and TRBJ2-3; TRBD1 might be the D (6 bases). This CDR3 spans 13 amino acids. Trimming stripped 3 bases from V and 6 bases from J, with 10 bases between. Germline V CDR1 and CDR2: LNHDA, SQIVND (reference sequence). This CDR3 is CASSIMGHDTQYF. The CDR3 region has the DNA TGTGCCAGTAGTATTATGGGACACGATACGCAGTATTTT.

V gene TRBV10-3 combines with J gene TRBJ2-1; 8 positions match TRBD2. Germline CDR1 reads ENHRY; CDR2 reads SYGVKD. Unmatched junction bases numbered 8, after V lost 11 bases and J lost 5 bases. The CDR3 length is 13 residues. CDR3 in amino acids: CALSERGNNEQFF. The CDR3 DNA sequence: TGTGCCCTTTCCGAGCGGGGGAACAATGAGCAGTTCTTC.

The rearrangement links TRBV18 to TRBJ1-6; D is undetermined. Germline CDR1 and CDR2: KGHSH and LQKENI. The CDR3 extends over 16 amino acids. The V end was cut by 0 bases, the J end by 13 bases, with 19 bases between. Here the CDR3 reads CASSPPNAFRGEPLHF. CDR3 nucleotides: TGTGCCAGCTCACCACCGAACGCCTTTCGGGGTGAGCCCCTCCACTTT.

This chain uses TRBV12-3 or TRBV12-4 with TRBJ1-2; the D is unclear. This CDR3 spans 12 amino acids. Trimming shortened V by 3 bases and J by 7 bases, and 9 bases separated the two germline ends. The CDR3 DNA follows: TGTGCCAGCAGTTTCCCCGGGTCTGGCTACACCTTC. It specifies CASSFPGSGYTF.

The V call is TRBV28, the J call TRBJ1-1; no reliable D call. The CDR3 runs to 14 residues. Germline V gives CDR1 MDHEN, CDR2 SYDVKM. V lost 5 bases to trimming and J lost 3 bases, with 13 bases between them. CDR3 nucleotide sequence: TGTGCCAGCAGTCTCCAGGCTTTGTACACTGAAGCTTTCTTT. This sequence encodes CASSLQALYTEAFF. Variable domain in full (rest from reference TRBV28 and TRBJ1-1): DVKVTQSSRYLVKRTGEKVFLECVQDMDHENMFWYRQDPGLGLRLIYFSYDVKMKEKGDIPEGYSVSREKKERFSLILESASTNQTSMYLCASSLQALYTEAFFGQGTRLTVV.

The table lists this clone with a count of one. This sequence joins TRBV9 and TRBJ1-1, with a weak D call TRBD1 (5 bases). The CDR3 totals 15 residues. Looked up from germline, CDR1 is SGDLS and CDR2 is YYNGEE. Trimming took 1 base from V and 1 from J, leaving 11 bases between them. CDR3 coding DNA: TGTGCCAGCAGCGTAACCCTCGGGGCGAACACTGAAGCTTTCTTT. As protein: CASSVTLGANTEAFF.

This rearrangement joins TRBV30 to TRBJ2-5, with 10 bases that match TRBD2. The CDR3 spans 15 residues. The junction had 9 bases not matched to a gene; V was cut back by 3 bases and J by 5 bases. Germline assignment: CDR1 GTSNPN and CDR2 SVGIG (reference sequence). The CDR3 DNA reads as TGTGCCTGGAGCGCGACTAGCGGGTTCTGGGAGACCCAGTACTTC. The encoded protein is CAWSATSGFWETQYF.

This clone occurred a few times. V usage is TRBV11-2 and J usage is TRBJ1-5; 7 bases align to TRBD1. There are 15 residues in the CDR3. The ends lost 5 bases at V and 3 bases at J; junction bases unmatched: 7. CDR1 and CDR2 (germline): SGHAT, FQNNGV. The CDR3 protein is CASSPTGTLNQPQHF. The CDR3 DNA is TGTGCCAGCAGCCCGACAGGGACCCTCAATCAGCCCCAGCATTTT.

This rearrangement joins TRBV9 to TRBJ2-5; TRBD2 aligns across 7 bases. V gave up 3 bases and J gave up 10 bases; unmatched junction bases: 12. In germline, CDR1 is SGDLS, CDR2 YYNGEE. The CDR3 runs to 14 residues. As DNA, the CDR3 is TGTGCCAGCAGCGCGGGACTACTGCTGGGGGGCCAGTACTTC. Translated, it gives CASSAGLLLGGQYF.

The rearrangement joins TRBV3-1 (or the pseudogene TRBV3-2) to TRBJ1-5, with D hard to call. The V gene's germline CDR1 is LGHDT and CDR2 YNNKEL (reference sequence). This CDR3 is built from 15 residues. Trimming removed 2 bases from V and 0 bases from J, with 8 bases in between. The CDR3 region has the DNA TGTGCCAGCAGCCAAAGAAAGGCTAGCAATCAGCCCCAGCATTTT. It yields the protein CASSQRKASNQPQHF.

J is TRBJ2-7 and V is TRBV27; D gene ambiguous. Germline V gene data show CDR1 as MNHEY and CDR2 as SMNVEV (reference sequence). Trimming left V 3 bases short and J 4 bases short, with 10 bases between. This CDR3 has 13 amino acids. CDR3 residues: CASSFHAEYEQYF. The CDR3 nucleotides read TGTGCCAGCAGTTTCCATGCGGAATACGAGCAGTACTTC.

This clone showed up just once. The rearrangement uses TRBV12-5 and TRBJ2-6; 7 nucleotides line up with TRBD1. The junction had 8 bases not matched to a gene; V was cut back by 0 bases and J by 0 bases. CDR1 and CDR2 from the germline V gene are LGHNT and FRNRAP. The CDR3 length is 19 residues. CDR3 region: CASGLVLSGQISGANVLTF. In DNA form, the CDR3 reads TGTGCTAGTGGTTTGGTACTCTCGGGACAGATCTCTGGGGCCAACGTCCTGACTTTC.

V and J are TRBV4-1 and TRBJ2-1, with TRBD2 matching over 7 bases. The J segment lost 2 bases and the V segment lost 2 bases, leaving 6 bases of the junction unmatched. Germline CDR1 reads MGHRA; CDR2 reads YSYEKL. This CDR3 comprises 16 residues. As DNA, the CDR3 is TGCGCCAGCAGCCAAACCGGGACTATGACCTACAATGAGCAGTTCTTC. Its translation is CASSQTGTMTYNEQFF.

V and J are TRBV12-3 or TRBV12-4 and TRBJ1-1; no reliable D call. The CDR3 is 13 residues long. Trimming took off 7 bases at V and 6 bases at J, with 15 bases between the two ends. The CDR3 bases are TGTGCCAGCACCCTACCTCAGGTTTCTGAAGCTTTCTTT. The encoded protein is CASTLPQVSEAFF.

CDR3 DNA sequence: TGTGCCAGCAGCATACAGGTTTCCGGGGAGCTGTTTTTT. It yields the protein CASSIQVSGELFF. The V call is TRBV7-9, the J call TRBJ2-2; tentative D call: TRBD1 (5 bases). The CDR3 has 13 residues. The germline V gene encodes CDR1 SEHNR and CDR2 FQNEAQ (reference sequence). Trimming removed 5 bases at V and 6 bases at J, with 10 bases between. Full variable domain (missing parts from reference TRBV7-9 and TRBJ2-2): DTGVSQNPRHKITKRGQNVTFRCDPISEHNRLYWYRQTLGQGPEFLTYFQNEAQLEKSRLLSDRFSAERPKGSFSTLEIQRTEQGDSAMYLCASSIQVSGELFFGEGSRLTVL.

The CDR3 DNA is TGTGCCAGCAGCGCCCAGGCTGTCCCGGGAGTAAGAACTGAAGCTTTCTTT. This gives the protein CASSAQAVPGVRTEAFF. J is TRBJ1-1 and V is TRBV9; no firm D call. The CDR3 loop spans 17 amino acids. Trimming cost V 3 bases and J 5 bases, with 23 bases left between them. Germline CDR1 SGDLS, CDR2 YYNGEE.

The chain recombines TRBV18 with TRBJ2-3; either TRBD1 or TRBD2 may fit D (5 bases each). The ends were cut back, 4 bases at V and 3 bases at J, with 11 bases in the middle. The CDR3 is 14 residues long. Germline-derived CDR1 and CDR2 are KGHSH and LQKENI. CDR3: CASSRSGTTDTQYF. Here the CDR3 DNA reads TGTGCCAGCTCACGTTCCGGGACGACAGATACGCAGTATTTT.